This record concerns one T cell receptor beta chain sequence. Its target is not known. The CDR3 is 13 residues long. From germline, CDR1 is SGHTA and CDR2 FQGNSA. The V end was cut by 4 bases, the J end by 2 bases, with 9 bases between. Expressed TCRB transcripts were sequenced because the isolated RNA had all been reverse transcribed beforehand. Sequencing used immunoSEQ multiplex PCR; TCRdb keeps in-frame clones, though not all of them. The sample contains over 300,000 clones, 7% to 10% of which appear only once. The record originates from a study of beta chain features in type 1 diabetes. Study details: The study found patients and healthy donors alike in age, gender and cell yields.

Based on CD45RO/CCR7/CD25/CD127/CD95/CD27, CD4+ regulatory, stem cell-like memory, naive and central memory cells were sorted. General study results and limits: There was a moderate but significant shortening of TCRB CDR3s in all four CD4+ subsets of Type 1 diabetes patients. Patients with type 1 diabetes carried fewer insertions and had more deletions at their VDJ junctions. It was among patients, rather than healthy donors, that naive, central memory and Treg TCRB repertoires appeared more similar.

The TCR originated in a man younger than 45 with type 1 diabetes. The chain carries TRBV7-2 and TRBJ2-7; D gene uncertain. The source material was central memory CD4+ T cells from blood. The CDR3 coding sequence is TGTGCCAGCAGCTACGACGGACCCTACGAGCAGTACTTC. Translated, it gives CASSYDGPYEQYF.